What follows are 32 T cell receptor beta chains derived from one specimen sequenced in a study of blood T cell repertoires in COVID-19 (dated by TCRdb to 2019 to 2021). Libraries were prepared through the immunoSEQ multiplex PCR assay. TCRdb obtained this table from immuneACCESS and retained in-frame rearrangements with V and J assigned. These tables miss some clones; where compared with another copy, unresolved V genes account for less than half of the shortfall, and the remainder is unexplained. This sample comprises around 200,000 clones, about 88% of them detected only once. In total, the top ten clones hold under 2% of the sample. Sequencing input: peripheral blood. The receptors derive from a man in his forties with active or convalescent COVID-19.

V usage is TRBV2 and J usage is TRBJ2-6; no firm D call. V gave up 7 bases and J gave up 1 base, with 8 bases separating them. The CDR3 runs 14 residues. Looked up from germline, CDR1 is SNHLY and CDR2 is FYNNEI. CDR3 nucleotide sequence: TGTGCCAGCACCGTCGAGTCTGGGGCCAACGTCCTGACTTTC. Residues: CASTVESGANVLTF.

V and J are TRBV28 and TRBJ2-7; 7 bases match TRBD1. In germline, CDR1 is MDHEN, CDR2 SYDVKM. CDR3 length: 14 residues. After removal of 7 bases from V and 5 bases from J, the junction contained 11 bases not matched to a gene. This CDR3 is CASTRQGRNHEQYF. CDR3 bases: TGTGCCAGCACTAGACAGGGCAGGAACCACGAGCAGTACTTC.

The V and J genes are TRBV11-3 and TRBJ2-1; 10 nucleotides line up with TRBD2. After removal of 2 bases from V and 3 bases from J, the junction contained 4 bases not matched to a gene. The CDR3 is 16 residues long. The V gene's germline CDR1 is SGHNT and CDR2 YENEEA. The CDR3 DNA is TGTGCCAGCAGCTTAACTAGCGGGATTTACTACAATGAGCAGTTCTTC. The encoded protein is CASSLTSGIYYNEQFF.

The chain is built from TRBV3-1 (or the pseudogene TRBV3-2) and TRBJ2-7; 7 positions agree with TRBD1. Germline V lookup: CDR1 LGHDT, CDR2 YNNKEL (reference sequence). Losses at the gene ends were 1 base for V and 0 bases for J; bases not matched to a gene: 3. The CDR3 is 15 residues long. In nucleotides, the CDR3 is TGTGCCAGCAGCCAAGGAGGGACAGCCTCCTACGAGCAGTACTTC. Its protein is CASSQGGTASYEQYF.

This chain uses TRBV6-1 with TRBJ2-7; 8 bases align to TRBD1. This CDR3 region has 15 residues. From germline, CDR1 is MNHNS and CDR2 SASEGT. V gave up 3 bases and J gave up 0 bases; unmatched junction bases: 4. The CDR3 DNA sequence: TGTGCCAGCAGTGACCGGGACAGGCACTCCTACGAGCAGTACTTC. Protein sequence: CASSDRDRHSYEQYF.

The sample holds one count of this clone. The rearrangement uses TRBV7-9 and TRBJ1-3, with D perhaps matching TRBD1 (6 bases). Trimming pared 6 bases from V and 4 bases from J, leaving 16 bases between. This CDR3 contains 15 residues. Germline CDR1 is SEHNR and CDR2 is FQNEAQ (reference sequence). This CDR3 reads CASRSEGGAGNTIYF. The CDR3 DNA reads TGTGCCAGCAGATCAGAAGGGGGAGCAGGAAACACCATATATTTT. The full variable domain, its missing parts supplied by reference TRBV7-9 and TRBJ1-3, is DTGVSQNPRHKITKRGQNVTFRCDPISEHNRLYWYRQTLGQGPEFLTYFQNEAQLEKSRLLSDRFSAERPKGSFSTLEIQRTEQGDSAMYLCASRSEGGAGNTIYFGEGSWLTVV.

The J gene is TRBJ1-4, the V gene TRBV5-6; 7 nucleotides match TRBD1. The germline gives CDR1 SGHDT, CDR2 YYEEEE. The J segment lost 11 bases and the V segment lost 4 bases, leaving 11 bases of the junction unmatched. The CDR3 contains 14 residues. Here the CDR3 reads CASSPTGDESKLFF. For the CDR3, the DNA is TGTGCCAGCAGCCCAACAGGGGATGAATCGAAACTGTTTTTT.

Only one count was recorded for this clone. V gene TRBV9 combines with J gene TRBJ1-2; TRBD1 agrees at 9 bases. Trimming removed 0 bases from V and 14 bases from J; junction bases left unmatched: 2. Germline V gives CDR1 SGDLS, CDR2 YYNGEE. The CDR3 covers 11 residues. CDR3 sequence (DNA): TGTGCCAGCAGCGTAGGGACAGGGGTGACCTTC. As protein: CASSVGTGVTF.

The chain joins TRBV5-1 to TRBJ1-6; D remains unclear. Germline V gene sequence: CDR1 SGHRS, CDR2 YFSETQ. Trimming shortened V by 0 bases and J by 7 bases, and 8 bases separated the two germline ends. The CDR3 is 14 amino acids. This CDR3 is CASSLVSRNSPLHF. The CDR3 nucleotides read TGCGCCAGCAGCTTGGTTTCGAGAAATTCACCCCTCCACTTT.

The V gene is TRBV5-1, the J gene TRBJ2-7; TRBD1 might be the D (5 bases). Deletions cut 0 bases from V and 6 bases from J, with 13 bases between. Germline V gene data show CDR1 as SGHRS and CDR2 as YFSETQ. The CDR3 has 14 amino acids. Written as DNA, the CDR3 is TGCGCCAGCAGCTTGGGTTCAGGGCAACGCGAGCAGTACTTC. It encodes CASSLGSGQREQYF.

The V call is TRBV2, the J call TRBJ1-1, with TRBD1 as a possible D gene (6 bases). The CDR3 consists of 12 residues. CDR1 SNHLY and CDR2 FYNNEI come from the germline V gene. V was pared by 3 bases and J by 7 bases, with 9 bases between. CDR3 DNA: TGTGCCAGCAGTGAGCAGGGGATTGAAGCTTTCTTT. It is translated as CASSEQGIEAFF.

The chain uses TRBV9 and TRBJ1-2, with D tentatively TRBD1 (6 bases). CDR1 SGDLS and CDR2 YYNGEE come from the germline V gene. The CDR3 has 13 residues. V lost 2 bases and J 2 bases, leaving 7 bases between the germline ends. The DNA for the CDR3 is TGTGCCAGCAGCGTTGGACAGAACTATGGCTACACCTTC. Translation gives CASSVGQNYGYTF.

The V gene is TRBV2, the J gene TRBJ2-1; D call uncertain. V lost 8 bases and J lost 8, with 19 bases in between. This CDR3 is built from 14 residues. From germline, CDR1 is SNHLY and CDR2 FYNNEI. The CDR3 protein is CASSAPVPSHEQFF. CDR3 nucleotide sequence: TGTGCCAGCTCTGCTCCGGTACCATCGCATGAGCAGTTCTTC.

This clone was seen once. The chain employs TRBV7-6 and TRBJ2-7; 8 nucleotides line up with TRBD2. Germline V CDR1 and CDR2: SGHVS, FNYEAQ. Losses at the gene ends were 5 bases for V and 6 bases for J; bases not matched to a gene: 12. The length of the CDR3 is 15 residues. The CDR3 region has the DNA TGTGCCAGCAGCCTGTCGGGACTAGGGAGGAGCGAGCAGTACTTC. Encoded protein: CASSLSGLGRSEQYF.

The CDR3 region has the DNA TGTGCCAGCAGTTTCGCGACACCCACCTACGAGCAGTACTTC. Protein product: CASSFATPTYEQYF. The chain is built from TRBV28 and TRBJ2-7, with no clear D. This CDR3 has 14 amino acids. Trimming took off 3 bases at V and 2 bases at J, with 11 bases between the two ends. Per the germline V gene, CDR1 is MDHEN and CDR2 is SYDVKM.

J is TRBJ2-1 and V is TRBV7-3, with 9 bases lining up with TRBD2. V gave up 0 bases and J gave up 4 bases; unmatched junction bases: 1. Per germline, CDR1 SGHTA and CDR2 FQGTGA. There are 15 residues in the CDR3. This CDR3 reads CASSLTLAGYNEQFF. The CDR3, as DNA: TGTGCCAGCAGCTTAACACTAGCGGGTTACAATGAGCAGTTCTTC.

The chain has TRBV28 and TRBJ1-3; D remains ambiguous. The length of the CDR3 is 17 residues. Per the germline V gene, CDR1 is MDHEN and CDR2 is SYDVKM. Trimming shortened V by 6 bases and J by 0 bases, and 18 bases separated the two germline ends. The CDR3 is CASRDPPGTYSGNTIYF. The CDR3 coding sequence is TGTGCCAGCAGGGACCCGCCGGGAACTTACTCTGGAAACACCATATATTTT.

The CDR3 DNA reads as TGTGCCTGGACGGGGACAGGGAACTATGGCTACACCTTC. Translation: CAWTGTGNYGYTF. The rearrangement links TRBV30 to TRBJ1-2; 9 bases line up with TRBD1. The J segment lost 2 bases and the V segment lost 4 bases, leaving 2 bases of the junction unmatched. In germline, CDR1 is GTSNPN, CDR2 SVGIG (reference sequence). The CDR3 extends over 13 amino acids.

The CDR3 protein is CASSLAPPTSAEQFF. The CDR3, as DNA: TGTGCCAGCAGTTTAGCCCCCCCCACTAGCGCAGAGCAGTTCTTC. The chain links TRBV27 to TRBJ2-1, with 7 bases matching TRBD2. Germline CDR1 reads MNHEY; CDR2 reads SMNVEV (reference sequence). The CDR3 covers 15 residues. With 2 bases clipped from V and 10 bases from J, the junction kept 11 bases outside the gene matches.

The genes are TRBV7-6 and TRBJ1-1, with unresolved D. CDR3 length: 15 amino acids. Trimming pared 0 bases from V and 0 bases from J, leaving 8 bases between. Germline V lookup: CDR1 SGHVS, CDR2 FNYEAQ. The CDR3 protein is CASSLAGGMNTEAFF. DNA for the CDR3: TGTGCCAGCAGCTTAGCTGGCGGAATGAACACTGAAGCTTTCTTT.

This clone showed up just a few times. V and J are TRBV4-1 and TRBJ2-7; the match to TRBD1 covers 7 bases. Germline CDR1 reads MGHRA; CDR2 reads YSYEKL. The CDR3 spans 15 residues. V dropped 3 bases and J dropped 2; count of bases not matched to a gene: 7. The CDR3 region is CASSQVETGTYEQYF. CDR3 DNA sequence: TGCGCCAGCAGCCAGGTCGAGACAGGGACCTACGAGCAGTACTTC.

This clone was recorded a few times. This rearrangement joins TRBV5-4 to TRBJ1-1, with a tentative D call TRBD1 (5 bases). The V gene's germline CDR1 is SGHNT and CDR2 YYREEE (reference sequence). V was shortened by 4 bases and J by 4 bases, with 14 bases between the two germline ends. The CDR3 has 14 residues. Here the CDR3 reads CASSHGGGITEAFF. DNA for the CDR3: TGTGCCAGCAGCCACGGGGGAGGGATCACTGAAGCTTTCTTT.

The chain joins TRBV19 to TRBJ2-7; possible D gene TRBD1, 7 bases. The germline V gene has CDR1 LNHDA and CDR2 SQIVND (reference sequence). The V gene lost 9 bases and the J gene lost 3 bases, with 18 bases spanning the gap. This CDR3 comprises 14 residues. The CDR3: CASKGEDRSYEQYF. The CDR3 DNA is TGTGCCAGCAAGGGGGAGGACAGGAGCTACGAGCAGTACTTC.

CDR3 nucleotides: TGTGCCAGCAGTTTGGGGGGACAGATCAACACTGAAGCTTTCTTT. This translates into CASSLGGQINTEAFF. This chain uses TRBV27 with TRBJ1-1, with 7 bases fitting TRBD1. V trimming: 3 bases; J trimming: 2 bases; junction bases outside the gene matches: 6. This CDR3 contains 15 residues. CDR1 and CDR2 (germline): MNHEY, SMNVEV (reference sequence).

The chain employs TRBV30 and TRBJ1-4, with 8 bases fitting TRBD1. Germline lookup yields CDR1 GTSNPN and CDR2 SVGIG (reference sequence). Losses at the gene ends were 2 bases for V and 8 bases for J; bases not matched to a gene: 7. CDR3 size: 14 residues. The CDR3 is CAWSHGQGAEKLFF. Written as DNA, the CDR3 is TGTGCCTGGAGTCACGGACAGGGCGCGGAAAAACTGTTTTTT.

This sequence joins TRBV7-3 and TRBJ2-2; 8 bases are shared with TRBD2. There are 16 residues in the CDR3. Trimming at V came to 5 bases and at J to 1 base, leaving 6 bases not matched to a gene. Germline CDR1 and CDR2: SGHTA and FQGTGA. The CDR3 sequence: CASSPLAGLNTGELFF. CDR3 sequence (DNA): TGTGCCAGCAGCCCGTTAGCGGGATTGAACACCGGGGAGCTGTTTTTT.

The DNA for the CDR3 is TGTGCCAGCAGTTCCCGGACAGGGAATCATGGCTACACCTTC. Translation gives CASSSRTGNHGYTF. The chain recombines TRBV6-5 with TRBJ1-2, with TRBD1 identical over 8 bases. The ends lost 4 bases at V and 6 bases at J; junction bases unmatched: 7. From germline, CDR1 is MNHEY and CDR2 SVGAGI. The CDR3 has 14 amino acids.

The rearrangement links TRBV6-5 to TRBJ2-3, with D perhaps matching TRBD2 (6 bases). Per the germline V gene, CDR1 is MNHEY and CDR2 is SVGAGI. V lost 8 bases to trimming and J lost 1 base, with 13 bases between them. The CDR3 is made up of 14 amino acids. The CDR3: CASGRGEGTDTQYF. The CDR3 DNA reads as TGTGCCAGCGGGCGGGGAGAGGGCACAGATACGCAGTATTTT.

The chain recombines TRBV5-1 with TRBJ1-1; possibly TRBD1 for D (6 bases). The CDR3 spans 13 residues. The V end lost 0 bases, the J end lost 5 bases, and 8 bases lay between the germline ends. The germline CDR1 and CDR2 sequences are SGHRS and YFSETQ. The CDR3 sequence is CASSLEGGTEAFF. CDR3 coding DNA: TGCGCCAGCAGCTTGGAAGGGGGAACTGAAGCTTTCTTT.

CDR3 nucleotide sequence: TGTGCCAGTAATGACAGGAGCTCTGGAAACACCATATATTTT. Residues: CASNDRSSGNTIYF. The J gene is TRBJ1-3, the V gene TRBV19, with a tentative D call TRBD1 (6 bases). The CDR3 totals 14 residues. Looked up from germline, CDR1 is LNHDA and CDR2 is SQIVND (reference sequence). With 7 bases removed from V and 0 bases from J, the gap between germline ends came to 10 bases.

This chain links TRBV27 with TRBJ2-7; 8 bases map to TRBD2. Looked up from germline, CDR1 is MNHEY and CDR2 is SMNVEV (reference sequence). The CDR3 runs 16 residues. With V trimmed by 6 bases and J by 0 bases, 10 bases remained unmatched. The CDR3 DNA reads as TGTGCCAGCAGCCCCGGTCGAGCGGGAGTCTCCTACGAGCAGTACTTC. Its protein is CASSPGRAGVSYEQYF.

This sequence joins TRBV27 and TRBJ1-3; D is perhaps TRBD1 (6 bases). Between the trimmed V and J ends, which lost 7 bases and 4 bases, there was a span of 17 bases. The CDR3 consists of 15 residues. Germline values: CDR1 MNHEY, CDR2 SMNVEV (reference sequence). CDR3 in DNA: TGTGCCAGCAAGGTTGAGGCAGGGGCCGGAAACACCATATATTTT. Amino acids: CASKVEAGAGNTIYF.